Below are 5 T cell receptor beta chains sequenced from a single sample in a study of cytomegalovirus exposure and HLA in healthy donors. The PCR ran on 60 Vbeta and 13 Jbeta primers. Profiled with immunoSEQ multiplex PCR; TCRdb holds only in-frame clones, not every one. The sample totals around 37,000 clones. Sequenced material: PBMCs. The origin of the receptors is a human donor in good health.

The rearrangement uses TRBV27 and TRBJ1-1; D is perhaps TRBD1 (6 bases). CDR3 length: 15 residues. CDR1 is MNHEY and CDR2 is SMNVEV in the germline V gene (reference sequence). Trimming shortened V by 2 bases and J by 3 bases, and 13 bases separated the two germline ends. The CDR3 is CASSLTRTVHTEAFF. CDR3 nucleotide sequence: TGTGCCAGCAGTTTAACAAGGACAGTCCACACTGAAGCTTTCTTT.

The CDR3 loop is CSVSGTENTEAFF. CDR3 bases: TGCAGCGTTTCCGGGACAGAGAACACTGAAGCTTTCTTT. This chain uses TRBV29-1 with TRBJ1-1, with 7 nucleotides matching TRBD1. V gave up 5 bases and J gave up 1 base; unmatched junction bases: 4. The length of the CDR3 is 13 residues. CDR1 is SQVTM, CDR2 ANQGSEA, per germline.

The rearrangement joins TRBV6-5 to TRBJ2-3; 8 bases line up with TRBD1. The CDR3 extends over 13 amino acids. The germline gives CDR1 MNHEY, CDR2 SVGAGI. V lost 6 bases to trimming and J lost 7 bases; unmatched junction nucleotides: 6. The CDR3 DNA reads TGTGCCAGCAGCTGGGACAGGTCTCATACGCAGTATTTT. Protein: CASSWDRSHTQYF.

The chain joins TRBV27 to TRBJ1-6; no firm D call. Between the trimmed V and J ends, which lost 3 bases and 7 bases, there was a span of 7 bases. Germline V gene data show CDR1 as MNHEY and CDR2 as SMNVEV (reference sequence). CDR3 length: 13 residues. The CDR3 nucleotides read TGTGCCAGCAGTTTGAACACCAATTCACCCCTCCACTTT. Protein: CASSLNTNSPLHF.

This CDR3 reads CASTISRPNTGELFF. The CDR3 nucleotides read TGTGCCAGCACCATTAGCCGGCCGAACACCGGGGAGCTGTTTTTT. The chain uses TRBV11-2 and TRBJ2-2; D is undetermined. The CDR3 has 15 amino acids. Trimming stripped 7 bases from V and 0 bases from J, with 12 bases between. Germline V lookup: CDR1 SGHAT, CDR2 FQNNGV.